This T cell receptor beta chain appears in the sequencing data of a study of blood T cell repertoires in COVID-19. Study processing details: Reference gene primer amplification in the assay estimated nucleated cell counts. Here immunoSEQ multiplex PCR was the method, and the copy in TCRdb shows in-frame clones only, minus some. V and J calls and clone size are as listed in that table; D and trimming were resolved from the DNA. Here the sample spans roughly 340,000 clones, more than 70% being singletons. The sample was PBMCs or T cells enriched from blood (not recorded which). The receptor comes from a man in his forties in a cohort exposed to, infected with or recovered from COVID-19 (not recorded which).

The CDR3 loop reads CASSLERTAAYGYTF. CDR3 DNA sequence: TGCGCCAGCAGCTTGGAGAGGACAGCAGCCTATGGCTACACCTTC. This chain joins TRBV5-1 and TRBJ1-2; D might be TRBD1 (6 bases). Per the germline V gene, CDR1 is SGHRS and CDR2 is YFSETQ. V was pared by 0 bases and J by 4 bases, with 13 bases between. The CDR3 spans 15 residues.